The T cell receptor (beta chain) described here comes from a study of identical twins. There are 16 residues in the CDR3. J gave up 7 bases and V 5 bases, and 12 bases lay outside the gene matches. Germline CDR1 MGHDK, CDR2 SYGVNS. This clonotype showed up just a few times. TCRdb used MiXCR to reprocess the 5' RACE reads, holding one entry per CDR3 protein. In the table there are about 790,000 distinct CDR3 sequences, 15% to 20% of which are singletons. This sample was also put to use in a study of T cells expressing NK-cell markers.

Sequencing input: PBMCs. The clonotype comes from a woman between 18 and 30 years old in good health. The rearrangement joins TRBV25-1 to TRBJ2-5; 11 bases fit TRBD2. As DNA, the CDR3 is TGTGCCAGCAGTTTTAGCGGGAGGGGCGGTCCTGGGACCCAGTACTTC. It yields the protein CASSFSGRGGPGTQYF.